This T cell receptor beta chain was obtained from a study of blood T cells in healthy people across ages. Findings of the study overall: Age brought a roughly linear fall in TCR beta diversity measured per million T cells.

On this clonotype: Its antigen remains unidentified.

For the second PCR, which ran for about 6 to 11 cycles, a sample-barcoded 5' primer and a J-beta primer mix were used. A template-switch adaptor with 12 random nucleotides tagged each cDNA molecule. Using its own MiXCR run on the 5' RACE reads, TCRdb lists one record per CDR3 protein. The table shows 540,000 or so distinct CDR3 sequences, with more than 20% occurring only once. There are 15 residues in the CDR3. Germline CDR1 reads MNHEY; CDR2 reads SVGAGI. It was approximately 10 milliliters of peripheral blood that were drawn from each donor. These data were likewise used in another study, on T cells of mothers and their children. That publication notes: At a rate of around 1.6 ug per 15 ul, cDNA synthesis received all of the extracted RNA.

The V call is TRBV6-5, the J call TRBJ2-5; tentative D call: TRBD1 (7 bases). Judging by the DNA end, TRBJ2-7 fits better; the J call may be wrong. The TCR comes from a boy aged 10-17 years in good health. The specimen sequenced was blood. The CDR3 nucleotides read TGTGCCAGCAGTTATGGGTGGCAGGGGGGATACGAGCAGTACTTC. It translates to CASSYGWQGGYEQYF.